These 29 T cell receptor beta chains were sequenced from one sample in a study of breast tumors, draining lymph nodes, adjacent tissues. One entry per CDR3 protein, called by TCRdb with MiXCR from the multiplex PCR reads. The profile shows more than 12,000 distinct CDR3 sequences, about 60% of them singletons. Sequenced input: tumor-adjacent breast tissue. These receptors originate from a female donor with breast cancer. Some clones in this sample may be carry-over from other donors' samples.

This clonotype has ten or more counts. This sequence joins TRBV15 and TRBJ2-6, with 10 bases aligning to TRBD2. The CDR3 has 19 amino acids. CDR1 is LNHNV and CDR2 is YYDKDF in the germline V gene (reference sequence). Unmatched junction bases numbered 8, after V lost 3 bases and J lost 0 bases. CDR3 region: CATSRGGASGSSGANVLTF. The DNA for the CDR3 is TGTGCCACCAGCAGGGGGGGGGCTAGCGGGAGCTCTGGGGCCAACGTCCTGACTTTC. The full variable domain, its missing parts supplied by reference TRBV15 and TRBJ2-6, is DAMVIQNPRYQVTQFGKPVTLSCSQTLNHNVMYWYQQKSSQAPKLLFHYYDKDFNNEADTPDNFQSRRPNTSFCFLDIRSPGLGDTAMYLCATSRGGASGSSGANVLTFGAGSRLTVL.

The CDR3 DNA reads as TGTGCCAGCAGCCGGGCCGGGGCAGGGGGCGAAAAACTGTTTTTT. This translates into CASSRAGAGGEKLFF. This chain connects TRBV3-1 to TRBJ1-4; 8 nucleotides align to TRBD1. Looked up from germline, CDR1 is LGHDT and CDR2 is YNNKEL (reference sequence). The CDR3 extends over 15 amino acids. Germline trimming cut 4 bases from V and 8 bases from J; bases unmatched to any gene: 9.

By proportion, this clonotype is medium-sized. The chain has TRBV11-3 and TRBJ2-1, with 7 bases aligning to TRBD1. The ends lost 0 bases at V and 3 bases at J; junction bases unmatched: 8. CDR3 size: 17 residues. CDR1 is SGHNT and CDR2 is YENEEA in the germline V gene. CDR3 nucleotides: TGTGCCAGCAGCTTAGAGCCCACAGGGGCTCTCTACAATGAGCAGTTCTTC. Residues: CASSLEPTGALYNEQFF. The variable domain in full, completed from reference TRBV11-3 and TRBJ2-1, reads EAGVVQSPRYKIIEKKQPVAFWCNPISGHNTLYWYLQNLGQGPELLIRYENEEAVDDSQLPKDRFSAERLKGVDSTLKIQPAELGDSAVYLCASSLEPTGALYNEQFFGPGTRLTVL.

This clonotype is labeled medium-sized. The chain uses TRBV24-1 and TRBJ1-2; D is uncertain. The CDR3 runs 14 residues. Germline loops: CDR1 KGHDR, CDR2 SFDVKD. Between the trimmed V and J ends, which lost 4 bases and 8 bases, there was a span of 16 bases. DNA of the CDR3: TGTGCCACCAGTGACCCACTCCTTGGGCAGGGCTACACCTTC. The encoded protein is CATSDPLLGQGYTF.

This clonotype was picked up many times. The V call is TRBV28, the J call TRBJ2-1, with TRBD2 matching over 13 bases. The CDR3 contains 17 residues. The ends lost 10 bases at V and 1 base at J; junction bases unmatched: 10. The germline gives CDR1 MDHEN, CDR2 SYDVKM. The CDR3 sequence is CAITELAGGPSYNEQFF. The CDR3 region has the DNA TGTGCCATCACTGAACTAGCGGGGGGGCCGTCCTACAATGAGCAGTTCTTC.

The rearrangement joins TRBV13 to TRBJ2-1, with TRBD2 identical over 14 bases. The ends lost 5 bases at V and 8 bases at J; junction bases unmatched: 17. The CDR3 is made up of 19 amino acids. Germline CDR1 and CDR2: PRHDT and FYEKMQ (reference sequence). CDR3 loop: CASSEEGVGTSGSGYEQFF. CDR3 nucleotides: TGTGCCAGCAGCGAAGAGGGGGTTGGGACTAGCGGGAGTGGGTATGAGCAGTTCTTC.

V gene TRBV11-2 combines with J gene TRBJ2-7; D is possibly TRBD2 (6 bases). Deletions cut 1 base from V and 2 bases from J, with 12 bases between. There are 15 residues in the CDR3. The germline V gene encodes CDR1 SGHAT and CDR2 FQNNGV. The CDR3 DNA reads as TGTGCCAGCAGCTTAGCGGGACTGGCGACCTACGAGCAGTACTTC. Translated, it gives CASSLAGLATYEQYF.

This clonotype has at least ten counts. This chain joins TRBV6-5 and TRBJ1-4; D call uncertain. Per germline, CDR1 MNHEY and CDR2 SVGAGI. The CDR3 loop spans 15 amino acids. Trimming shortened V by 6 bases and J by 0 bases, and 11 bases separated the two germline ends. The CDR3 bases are TGTGCCAGCAGGGTTGACACCGCAACTAATGAAAAACTGTTTTTT. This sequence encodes CASRVDTATNEKLFF.

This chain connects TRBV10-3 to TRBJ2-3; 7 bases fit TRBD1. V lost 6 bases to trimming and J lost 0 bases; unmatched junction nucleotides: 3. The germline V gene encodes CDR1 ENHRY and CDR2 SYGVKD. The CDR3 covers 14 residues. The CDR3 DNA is TGTGCCATCAGAGACAGGGATAGCACAGATACGCAGTATTTT. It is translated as CAIRDRDSTDTQYF.

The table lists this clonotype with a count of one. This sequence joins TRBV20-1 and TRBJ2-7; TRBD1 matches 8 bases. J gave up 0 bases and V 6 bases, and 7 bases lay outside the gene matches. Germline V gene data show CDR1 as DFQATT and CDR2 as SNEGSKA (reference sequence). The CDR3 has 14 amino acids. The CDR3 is CSALRTGLSYEQYF. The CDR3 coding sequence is TGCAGTGCCCTTCGGACAGGGCTCTCCTACGAGCAGTACTTC.

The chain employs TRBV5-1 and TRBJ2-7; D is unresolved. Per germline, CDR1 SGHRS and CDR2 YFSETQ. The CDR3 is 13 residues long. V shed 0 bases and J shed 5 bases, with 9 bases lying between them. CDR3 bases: TGCGCCAGCAGCTTGGCTTACGGAGACGAGCAGTACTTC. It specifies CASSLAYGDEQYF.

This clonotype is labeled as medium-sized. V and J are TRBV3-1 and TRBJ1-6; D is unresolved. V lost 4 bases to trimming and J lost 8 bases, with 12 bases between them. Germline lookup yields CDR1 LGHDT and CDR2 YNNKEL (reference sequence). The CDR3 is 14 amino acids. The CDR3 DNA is TGTGCCAGCAGCCCCCGGACGGATGATTCACCCCTCCACTTT. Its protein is CASSPRTDDSPLHF.

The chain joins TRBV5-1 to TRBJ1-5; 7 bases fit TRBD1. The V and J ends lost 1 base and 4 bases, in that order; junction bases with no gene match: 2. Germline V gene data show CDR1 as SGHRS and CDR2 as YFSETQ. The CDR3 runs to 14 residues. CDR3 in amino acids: CASSLTGANQPQHF. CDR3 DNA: TGCGCCAGCAGCTTGACAGGGGCAAATCAGCCCCAGCATTTT.

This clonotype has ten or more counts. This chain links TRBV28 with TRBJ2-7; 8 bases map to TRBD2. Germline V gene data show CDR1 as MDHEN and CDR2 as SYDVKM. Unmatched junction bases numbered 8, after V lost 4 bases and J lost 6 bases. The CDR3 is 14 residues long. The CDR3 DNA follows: TGTGCCAGCAGTTCGTCCGGGACTAGGGGCGAGCAGTACTTC. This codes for CASSSSGTRGEQYF.

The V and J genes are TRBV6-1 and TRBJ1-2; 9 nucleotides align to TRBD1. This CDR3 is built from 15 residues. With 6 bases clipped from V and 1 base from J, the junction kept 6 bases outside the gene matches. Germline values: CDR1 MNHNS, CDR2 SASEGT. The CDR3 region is CASRTGTGFNYGYTF. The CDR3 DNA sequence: TGTGCCAGCAGAACAGGGACAGGGTTTAACTATGGCTACACCTTC.

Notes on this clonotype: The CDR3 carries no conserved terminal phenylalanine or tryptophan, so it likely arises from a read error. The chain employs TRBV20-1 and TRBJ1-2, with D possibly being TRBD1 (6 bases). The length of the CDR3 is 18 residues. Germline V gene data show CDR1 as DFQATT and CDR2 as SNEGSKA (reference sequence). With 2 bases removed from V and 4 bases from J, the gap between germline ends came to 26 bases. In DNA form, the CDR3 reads TGCAGTGCTAGACAGTTAGAGGGTTGGCCGGGGGGCTGCTATGGCTACACCCTC. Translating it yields CSARQLEGWPGGCYGYTL.

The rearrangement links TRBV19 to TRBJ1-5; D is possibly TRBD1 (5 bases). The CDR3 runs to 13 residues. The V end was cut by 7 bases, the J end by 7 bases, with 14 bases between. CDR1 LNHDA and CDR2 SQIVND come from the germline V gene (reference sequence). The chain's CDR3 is CASMTPGNQPQHF. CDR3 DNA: TGTGCCAGTATGACCCCAGGGAACCAGCCCCAGCATTTT.

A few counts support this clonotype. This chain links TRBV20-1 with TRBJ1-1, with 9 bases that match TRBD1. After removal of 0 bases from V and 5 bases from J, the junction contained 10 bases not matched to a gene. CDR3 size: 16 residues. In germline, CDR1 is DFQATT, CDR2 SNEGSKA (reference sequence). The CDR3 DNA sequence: TGCAGTGCTAGAGATGGACAGGGGATAAGAGGGACTGAAGCTTTCTTT. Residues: CSARDGQGIRGTEAFF.

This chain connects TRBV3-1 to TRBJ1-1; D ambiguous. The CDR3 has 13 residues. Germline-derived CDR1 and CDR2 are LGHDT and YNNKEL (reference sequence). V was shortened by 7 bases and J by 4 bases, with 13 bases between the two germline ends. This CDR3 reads CASTPGVGTEAFF. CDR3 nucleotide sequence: TGTGCCAGCACCCCCGGGGTAGGCACTGAAGCTTTCTTT. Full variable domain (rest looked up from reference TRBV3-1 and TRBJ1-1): DTAVSQTPKYLVTQMGNDKSIKCEQNLGHDTMYWYKQDSKKFLKIMFSYNNKELIINETVPNRFSPKSPDKAHLNLHINSLELGDSAVYFCASTPGVGTEAFFGQGTRLTVV.

CDR3 bases: TGCGCCAGCAGGCCTAGCGGGGGGCAAGAGACCCAGTACTTC. It specifies CASRPSGGQETQYF. The chain has TRBV5-1 and TRBJ2-5; the match to TRBD2 covers 11 bases. V was clipped by 5 bases and J by 2 bases; unmatched bases: 2. This CDR3 spans 14 amino acids. CDR1 is SGHRS, CDR2 YFSETQ, per germline.

CDR3 loop: CAISLYAIGGNEQFF. The DNA for the CDR3 is TGTGCCATCAGTTTGTACGCGATAGGTGGCAATGAGCAGTTCTTC. The V gene is TRBV10-3, the J gene TRBJ2-1; D is unclear. The CDR3 loop spans 15 amino acids. V lost 5 bases and J 6 bases, leaving 17 bases between the germline ends. Looked up from germline, CDR1 is ENHRY and CDR2 is SYGVKD.

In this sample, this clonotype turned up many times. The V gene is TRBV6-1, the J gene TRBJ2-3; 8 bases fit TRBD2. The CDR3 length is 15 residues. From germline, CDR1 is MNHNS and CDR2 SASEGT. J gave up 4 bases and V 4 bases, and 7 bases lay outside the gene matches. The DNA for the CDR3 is TGTGCCAGCAGTGGCCAGCGGGAGTTTTCAGATACGCAGTATTTT. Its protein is CASSGQREFSDTQYF.

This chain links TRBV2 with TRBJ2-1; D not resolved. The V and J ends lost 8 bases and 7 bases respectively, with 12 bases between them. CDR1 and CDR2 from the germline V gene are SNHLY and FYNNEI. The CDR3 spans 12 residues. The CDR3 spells CASLPAGNEQFF. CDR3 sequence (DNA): TGTGCCAGCCTCCCGGCAGGTAATGAGCAGTTCTTC.

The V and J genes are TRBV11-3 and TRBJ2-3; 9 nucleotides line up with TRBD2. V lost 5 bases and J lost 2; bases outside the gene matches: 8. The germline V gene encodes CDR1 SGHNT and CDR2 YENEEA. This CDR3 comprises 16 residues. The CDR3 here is CASSESGLAPTDTQYF. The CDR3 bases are TGTGCCAGCAGCGAATCGGGACTAGCTCCCACAGATACGCAGTATTTT.

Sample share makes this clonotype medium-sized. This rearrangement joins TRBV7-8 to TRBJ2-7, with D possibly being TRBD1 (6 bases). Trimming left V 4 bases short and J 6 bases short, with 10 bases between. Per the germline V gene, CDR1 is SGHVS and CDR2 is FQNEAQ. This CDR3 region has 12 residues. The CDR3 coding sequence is TGTGCCAGCAGCTCACAGGGTCCCGAGCAGTACTTC. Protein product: CASSSQGPEQYF.

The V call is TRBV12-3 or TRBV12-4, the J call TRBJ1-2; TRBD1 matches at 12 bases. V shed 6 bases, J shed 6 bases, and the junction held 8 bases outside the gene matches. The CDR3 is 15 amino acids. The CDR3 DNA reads TGTGCCAGCAGCTCCGGGACAGGGGGCTGGAATGGCTACACCTTC. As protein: CASSSGTGGWNGYTF.

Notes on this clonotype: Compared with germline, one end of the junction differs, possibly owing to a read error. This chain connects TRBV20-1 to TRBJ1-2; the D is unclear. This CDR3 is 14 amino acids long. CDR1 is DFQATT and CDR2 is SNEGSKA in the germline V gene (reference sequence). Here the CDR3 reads CSARDRADNSGYTF. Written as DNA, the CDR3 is TGCAGTGCTAGAGATCGGGCGGATAACTCTGGCTACACCTTC.

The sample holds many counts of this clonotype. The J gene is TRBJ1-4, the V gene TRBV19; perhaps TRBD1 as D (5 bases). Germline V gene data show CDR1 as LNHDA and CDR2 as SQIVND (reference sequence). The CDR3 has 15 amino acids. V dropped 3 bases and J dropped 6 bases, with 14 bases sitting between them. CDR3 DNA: TGTGCCAGTAGTATCCGCCCGGGACTCGATGAAAAACTGTTTTTT. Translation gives CASSIRPGLDEKLFF.

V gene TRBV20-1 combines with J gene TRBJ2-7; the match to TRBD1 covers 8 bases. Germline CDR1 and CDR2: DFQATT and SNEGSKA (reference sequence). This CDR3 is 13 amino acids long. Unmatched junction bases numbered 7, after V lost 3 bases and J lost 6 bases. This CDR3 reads CSARRTGTFEQYF. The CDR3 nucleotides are TGCAGTGCTAGGCGGACAGGGACGTTCGAGCAGTACTTC.